This T cell receptor (beta chain) emerged from a study of T cell changes during pregnancy in multiple sclerosis. Sequenced by immunoSEQ multiplex PCR; TCRdb stores in-frame clones only, minus some. The sample yields 65,000 to 90,000 clones, 92% seen once. Judged by abundance, this clone is medium-sized (0.01 to 0.1%). V lost 4 bases, J lost 2 bases, and 7 bases stayed unmatched. This CDR3 has 17 amino acids. Germline CDR1 and CDR2: SGDLS and YYNGEE. The sequencing used peripheral blood, collected in the second trimester of pregnancy. This sequence originates from a female donor with multiple sclerosis, enrolled in a pregnancy study. The J gene is TRBJ2-5, the V gene TRBV9; 14 nucleotides line up with TRBD2. DNA for the CDR3: TGTGCCAGCAGCCCATGGGGACTAGCGGGAGATCAAGAGACCCAGTACTTC. It codes for CASSPWGLAGDQETQYF. Combining the CDR3 with reference TRBV9 and TRBJ2-5 gives the whole variable domain DSGVTQTPKHLITATGQRVTLRCSPRSGDLSVYWYQQSLDQGLQFLIQYYNGEERAKGNILERFSAQQFPDLHSELNLSSLELGDSALYFCASSPWGLAGDQETQYFGPGTRLLVL.